Below, 20 T cell receptor beta chains from the same sample are listed, as sequenced in a study of T cells expressing NK-cell markers. TCRdb processed the 5' RACE reads again and assigns one entry to each CDR3 protein, with no DNA. Found here are about 380,000 distinct CDR3 sequences; the top ten clones hold roughly 5.2%. Specimen: blood T cells: a sorted CD56 or NKG2C T cell subset, CD4+ or CD8+ T cells, or bulk PBMC T cells (not recorded which). Receptor source: a man aged 18-70 years in good health.

V is TRBV29-1 and J is TRBJ2-2; TCRdb's assignment of TRBD1 cannot be checked, as there is no DNA. CDR1 is SQVTM, CDR2 ANQGSEA, per germline. This CDR3 is 15 amino acids long. Here the CDR3 reads CSFRQGLINGGELFF.

The chain employs TRBV15 and TRBJ1-1; without DNA, the TCRdb call of TRBD1 cannot be checked. CDR3 length: 15 residues. The germline CDR1 and CDR2 sequences are LNHNV and YYDKDF (reference sequence). The CDR3 spells CATSINQGVNTEAFF.

The chain combines TRBV3-1 with TRBJ1-2. Germline V lookup: CDR1 LGHDT, CDR2 YNNKEL (reference sequence). There are 14 residues in the CDR3. The CDR3 sequence is CASSQDAGSGGYTF.

V and J are TRBV7-3 and TRBJ2-6. Germline V lookup: CDR1 SGHTA, CDR2 FQGTGA. There are 16 residues in the CDR3. CDR3 loop: CASSNSGISGANVLTF.

The chain carries TRBV29-1 and TRBJ1-4; TCRdb outputs TRBD1, but without DNA this stays unchecked. Per the germline V gene, CDR1 is SQVTM and CDR2 is ANQGSEA. This CDR3 is built from 14 residues. The CDR3 sequence is CSVGQGAGNEKLFF.

The rearrangement links TRBV24-1 to TRBJ2-2; TCRdb outputs TRBD1, but without DNA this stays unchecked. In germline, CDR1 is KGHDR, CDR2 SFDVKD. The CDR3 extends over 14 amino acids. This CDR3 reads CATMGRGTAGELFF.

V gene TRBV10-3 combines with J gene TRBJ2-3; TCRdb proposes TRBD1, but this gene call is untestable without DNA. Germline V gives CDR1 ENHRY, CDR2 SYGVKD. The CDR3 spans 15 residues. The CDR3 sequence is CAMGDSGGLTDTQYF.

V gene TRBV7-2 combines with J gene TRBJ1-2; without DNA, the TCRdb call of TRBD1 cannot be checked. Germline CDR1 is SGHTA and CDR2 is FQGNSA. This CDR3 contains 15 residues. The CDR3 sequence is CASSSFIPGNYGYTF.

The chain carries TRBV6-1 and TRBJ1-5; there is no DNA to check the TCRdb D call of TRBD1. The CDR3 spans 18 residues. Looked up from germline, CDR1 is MNHNS and CDR2 is SASEGT. Here the CDR3 reads CASSEGFGAAYSNQPQHF.

J is TRBJ2-7 and V is TRBV13; the D gene TCRdb calls, TRBD1, cannot be checked with no DNA. Germline V gives CDR1 PRHDT, CDR2 FYEKMQ (reference sequence). There are 15 residues in the CDR3. The chain's CDR3 is CASSSRGDRAYEQYF.

The V call is TRBV9, the J call TRBJ2-1; TCRdb calls TRBD2, which cannot be checked without DNA. The length of the CDR3 is 12 residues. Germline V CDR1 and CDR2: SGDLS, YYNGEE. The chain's CDR3 is CASSSGGGTLFF.

The V gene is TRBV14, the J gene TRBJ1-6. The CDR3 has 14 amino acids. CDR1 and CDR2 from the germline V gene are SGHDN and FVKESK. The CDR3 sequence: CASSQVGLNSPLHF.

The rearrangement uses TRBV28 and TRBJ2-1; TCRdb selects TRBD2, and the lack of DNA leaves this call unchecked. CDR1 is MDHEN and CDR2 is SYDVKM in the germline V gene. CDR3 length: 16 amino acids. The CDR3 region is CASSHPTSGEYNEQFF.

The genes are TRBV4-2 and TRBJ2-7; checking the TCRdb D call of TRBD1 is not possible without DNA. The germline gives CDR1 LGHNA, CDR2 YNFKEQ. The CDR3 is made up of 15 amino acids. The CDR3 is CASSQIGVLSYEQYF.

The rearrangement joins TRBV7-9 to TRBJ1-2; TCRdb calls TRBD1, which cannot be checked without DNA. The CDR3 spans 14 residues. In germline, CDR1 is SEHNR, CDR2 FQNEAQ (reference sequence). This chain's CDR3 is CASTRRGVNYGYTF.

The chain employs TRBV7-6 and TRBJ1-6; checking the TCRdb D call of TRBD1 is not possible without DNA. The CDR3 has 15 amino acids. The germline gives CDR1 SGHVS, CDR2 FNYEAQ. CDR3 sequence: CASSLVVGGNSPLHF.

This chain joins TRBV6-2 or TRBV6-3 and TRBJ2-3. This CDR3 contains 16 residues. Germline CDR1 is MNHEY and CDR2 is SVGEGT. CDR3 sequence: CASSTGRKSSTDTQYF.

The chain combines TRBV5-1 with TRBJ1-1; TCRdb's D gene call, TRBD1, goes unchecked for lack of DNA. The CDR3 contains 15 residues. The germline gives CDR1 SGHRS, CDR2 YFSETQ. The chain's CDR3 is CASSPVVLSSPEAFF. The full variable domain, completed using reference TRBV5-1 and TRBJ1-1, is KAGVTQTPRYLIKTRGQQVTLSCSPISGHRSVSWYQQTPGQGLQFLFEYFSETQRNKGNFPGRFSGRQFSNSRSEMNVSTLELGDSALYLCASSPVVLSSPEAFFGQGTRLTVV.

The CDR3 region is CASSSHRVSYNEQFF. The chain has TRBV6-5 and TRBJ2-1. There are 15 residues in the CDR3. Germline CDR1 is MNHEY and CDR2 is SVGAGI.

This chain links TRBV3-1 with TRBJ2-4; with no DNA, the TCRdb D assignment of TRBD2 cannot be verified. Germline V lookup: CDR1 LGHDT, CDR2 YNNKEL (reference sequence). The CDR3 length is 17 residues. The CDR3 here is CASSQEDGARVKNIQYF.